This entry concerns a single TCR beta chain. What it binds is unknown. Using immunoSEQ multiplex PCR, the repertoire was profiled, and TCRdb retains in-frame clones only, with some absent. The data contain approximately 160,000 clones, just under 90% of them singletons. The donors were in the roughly 130-subject validation cohort; that cohort was separate from the roughly 700-subject first cohort. CDR1 and CDR2 from the germline V gene are GTSNPN and SVGIG (reference sequence). V was clipped by 5 bases and J by 1 base; unmatched bases: 3. The CDR3 loop spans 13 amino acids. The sample comes from a study of cytomegalovirus exposure and HLA in healthy donors. Study-level results: The study flagged some 170 TCR beta chains as cytomegalovirus-associated. A classifier reportedly called cytomegalovirus status with high sensitivity and specificity. TCR clusters originating in the first cohort tended to co-occur in the roughly 130 validation repertoires, according to a later analysis.

The chain links TRBV30 to TRBJ1-1; 8 nucleotides match TRBD1. This clonotype originated in a man younger than 30 in good health and CMV-seropositive. The sequencing sample was made of PBMCs. The CDR3 DNA follows: TGTGCCTGGCAGGGGGCGGGGAACACTGAAGCTTTCTTT. Amino acids: CAWQGAGNTEAFF.